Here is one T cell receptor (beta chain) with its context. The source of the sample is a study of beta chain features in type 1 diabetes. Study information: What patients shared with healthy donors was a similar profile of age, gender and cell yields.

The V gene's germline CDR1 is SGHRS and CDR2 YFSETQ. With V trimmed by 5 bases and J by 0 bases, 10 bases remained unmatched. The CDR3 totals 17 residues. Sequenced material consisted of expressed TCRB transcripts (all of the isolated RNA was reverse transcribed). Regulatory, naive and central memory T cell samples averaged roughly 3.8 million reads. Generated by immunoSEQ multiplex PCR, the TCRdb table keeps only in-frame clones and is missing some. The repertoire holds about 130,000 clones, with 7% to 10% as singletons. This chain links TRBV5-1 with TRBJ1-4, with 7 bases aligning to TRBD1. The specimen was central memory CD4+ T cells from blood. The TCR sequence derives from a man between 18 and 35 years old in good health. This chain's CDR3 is CASSRQGVRSTNEKLFF. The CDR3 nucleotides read TGCGCCAGCAGTAGACAGGGAGTCAGATCAACTAATGAAAAACTGTTTTTT.